These 9 T cell receptor beta chains came from one sample sequenced in a study of naive and memory T cell subsets. Two oligonucleotides, mixed equimolar, formed the beta constant-region primer covering TRBC1 and TRBC2. TCRdb redid the calling of the UMI-ligation and nested PCR reads with MiXCR, one entry per CDR3 protein. The data show about 21,000 distinct CDR3 sequences, approximately 10% seen once. Sequencing used central memory CD8+ T cells from blood. The receptors come from a human donor in good health.

This clonotype was counted many times. This chain links TRBV7-8 with TRBJ2-7; D remains unclear. The CDR3 extends over 14 amino acids. Trimming stripped 5 bases from V and 4 bases from J, with 15 bases between. Germline CDR1 reads SGHVS; CDR2 reads FQNEAQ. CDR3 DNA sequence: TGTGCCAGCAGCCCGTTCCGCGCCCAATACGAGCAGTACTTC. Its protein is CASSPFRAQYEQYF.

This clonotype was counted between two and nine times. The V and J genes are TRBV7-3 and TRBJ2-3; TRBD1 is a possible D gene (5 bases). Germline values: CDR1 SGHTA, CDR2 FQGTGA. V lost 1 base to trimming and J lost 4 bases, with 12 bases between them. The CDR3 runs to 15 residues. In DNA form, the CDR3 reads TGTGCCAGCAGCTTAAGTGTTGGGGCTGCAGATACGCAGTATTTT. Translated: CASSLSVGAADTQYF.

This clonotype was detected only once. The chain carries TRBV29-1 and TRBJ2-7; D may correspond to TRBD1 or TRBD2 (5 bases each). This CDR3 has 13 amino acids. CDR1 is SQVTM and CDR2 is ANQGSEA in the germline V gene. V was shortened by 1 base and J by 2 bases, with 9 bases between the two germline ends. The CDR3 here is CSVEGDRPYEQYF. DNA for the CDR3: TGCAGCGTTGAAGGGGACCGACCCTACGAGCAGTACTTC.

In its sample, this clonotype was seen many times. The V call is TRBV13, the J call TRBJ2-1; D unclear. The CDR3 covers 12 residues. The V end was cut by 4 bases, the J end by 7 bases, with 8 bases between. Germline CDR1 PRHDT, CDR2 FYEKMQ (reference sequence). The CDR3 loop is CASSSLSNEQFF. In DNA, the CDR3 is TGTGCCAGCAGCTCACTCTCAAATGAGCAGTTCTTC.

Many counts were recorded for this clonotype. The rearrangement joins TRBV14 to TRBJ1-1; D not certain. Germline CDR1 SGHDN, CDR2 FVKESK. V was trimmed by 3 bases and J by 1 base, leaving 9 bases between them. The CDR3 extends over 14 amino acids. The CDR3: CASSQLIKNTEAFF. In DNA, the CDR3 is TGTGCCAGCAGCCAGCTGATTAAGAACACTGAAGCTTTCTTT.

The chain is built from TRBV12-3 or TRBV12-4 and TRBJ1-2, with 10 bases matching TRBD1. The trim removed 6 bases at V and 8 bases at J, leaving 15 bases unmatched. This CDR3 is 16 amino acids long. The DNA of the CDR3 is TGTGCCAGCAGACGGACAGGGGGAGGTTCAGCGGAGGGCTACACCTTC. This translates into CASRRTGGGSAEGYTF.

This clonotype has more than one count but fewer than ten. The chain uses TRBV12-5 and TRBJ1-5; 8 bases agree with TRBD1. The germline V gene encodes CDR1 LGHNT and CDR2 FRNRAP. There are 14 residues in the CDR3. V was clipped by 0 bases and J by 6 bases; unmatched bases: 1. The CDR3, as DNA: TGTGCTAGTGGTTTGGTAGACAGGGGTCAGCCCCAGCATTTT. Translating it yields CASGLVDRGQPQHF.

The chain has TRBV2 and TRBJ1-5; D gene unclear. The germline V gene has CDR1 SNHLY and CDR2 FYNNEI. V dropped 4 bases and J dropped 6 bases, with 16 bases sitting between them. The CDR3 runs to 15 residues. DNA for the CDR3: TGTGCCAGCAGTGGCCTGGAGAACTCGGCTCAGCCCCAGCATTTT. Protein sequence: CASSGLENSAQPQHF.

The table lists this clonotype with many counts. V is TRBV20-1 and J is TRBJ2-1; the match to TRBD1 covers 7 bases. Germline-derived CDR1 and CDR2 are DFQATT and SNEGSKA (reference sequence). V lost 1 base and J lost 6; bases outside the gene matches: 6. This CDR3 is built from 14 residues. CDR3 amino acids: CSARGTGQVNEQFF. The CDR3 nucleotides read TGCAGTGCTAGAGGAACAGGACAGGTCAATGAGCAGTTCTTC.